This T cell receptor (beta chain) is drawn from a study of blood T cells in healthy people across ages. Looking at the study overall: The template switching approach captured approximately one barcoded beta molecule for every two T cells.

Sample-barcoded 5' priming and a J-beta primer mix drove a second PCR of about 7 to 11 cycles. TCRdb fed the 5' RACE reads into MiXCR, producing one record per CDR3 protein. The sample has some 800,000 distinct CDR3 sequences, around 43% seen once. This clonotype was counted a few times. What it recognizes is unknown. Study-level points and caveats: Donor CMV infection status was unknown, possibly confounding age-related changes in expanded clonotypes.

The CDR3 is 13 residues long. Germline CDR1 is SGHTA and CDR2 is FQGNSA. V lost 1 base, J lost 5 bases, and 5 bases lay in between. The sequenced sample consisted of blood. This receptor was identified in a man aged 55 to 70 in good health. The gene calls are TRBV7-2 and TRBJ1-4; D gene uncertain. The chain's CDR3 is CASSLDRNEKLFF. In DNA, the CDR3 is TGTGCCAGCAGCTTAGATAGGAATGAAAAACTGTTTTTT.